The rows below give T cell receptor beta chains drawn from one sample of a study of blood T cell repertoires in COVID-19. Generated by immunoSEQ multiplex PCR, the TCRdb table keeps only in-frame clones and is missing some. Of approximately 210,000 clones listed, roughly nine tenths were seen once; the top ten hold around 8%. The sample comprised PBMCs or T cells enriched from blood (not recorded which). These receptors all stem from a woman between 18 and 29 years old who had recovered from COVID-19. Each CDR3 is given with its conserved first and last residue. The D gene is left open where the match is weak. Where a row states a size, it is once, few, many or the class of an expanded clone; other rows omit it.

j_gene: TRBJ1-1; d_gene: .; v_gene: TRBV18; abundance: once; CDR3aa: CASSPGMGGGAFF; CDR3nt: TGTGCCAGCTCACCAGGGATGGGAGGTGGAGCTTTCTTT
j_gene: TRBJ2-3; d_gene: .; v_gene: TRBV2; abundance: .; CDR3aa: CASGLITSTDTQYF; CDR3nt: TGTGCCAGCGGGCTGATTACTAGCACAGATACGCAGTATTTT
j_gene: TRBJ2-1; d_gene: .; v_gene: TRBV27; abundance: .; CDR3aa: CASNPTGPNEQFF; CDR3nt: TGTGCCAGCAACCCGACAGGTCCGAATGAGCAGTTCTTC
j_gene: TRBJ2-7; d_gene: .; v_gene: TRBV27; abundance: .; CDR3aa: CASSSRQVSSYEQYF; CDR3nt: TGTGCCAGCAGTTCACGACAGGTTAGCTCCTACGAGCAGTACTTC
j_gene: TRBJ1-1; d_gene: .; v_gene: TRBV6-5; abundance: .; CDR3aa: CASSYSRGGATEAFF; CDR3nt: TGTGCCAGCAGTTACTCAAGGGGTGGGGCCACTGAAGCTTTCTTT
j_gene: TRBJ1-2; d_gene: TRBD1; v_gene: TRBV27; abundance: .; CDR3aa: CASSPKKGQGYGYTF; CDR3nt: TGTGCCAGCAGTCCTAAAAAAGGACAGGGCTATGGCTACACCTTC
j_gene: TRBJ2-7; d_gene: .; v_gene: TRBV24-1; abundance: .; CDR3aa: CATSRGDSYEQYF; CDR3nt: TGTGCCACCAGTCGGGGAGACTCCTACGAGCAGTACTTC
j_gene: TRBJ1-3; d_gene: .; v_gene: TRBV7-9; abundance: .; CDR3aa: CASSPDLPGESGNTIYF; CDR3nt: TGTGCCAGCAGCCCGGACCTCCCGGGGGAATCTGGAAACACCATATATTTT
j_gene: TRBJ2-5; d_gene: TRBD2; v_gene: TRBV6-5; abundance: .; CDR3aa: CASSYFSGWETQYF; CDR3nt: TGTGCCAGCAGTTACTTTAGCGGGTGGGAGACCCAGTACTTC
j_gene: TRBJ1-1; d_gene: .; v_gene: TRBV11-2; abundance: .; CDR3aa: CASSLTATEAFF; CDR3nt: TGTGCCAGCAGCTTAACTGCCACTGAAGCTTTCTTT
j_gene: TRBJ1-4; d_gene: TRBD1; v_gene: TRBV9; abundance: .; CDR3aa: CASSVNPGQTNEKLFF; CDR3nt: TGTGCCAGCAGCGTAAATCCGGGACAGACTAATGAAAAACTGTTTTTT
j_gene: TRBJ1-1; d_gene: TRBD1; v_gene: TRBV2; abundance: .; CDR3aa: CASTLGTGGPEGAAFF; CDR3nt: TGTGCCAGCACCCTAGGGACAGGGGGCCCAGAAGGTGCAGCTTTCTTT
j_gene: TRBJ1-1; d_gene: .; v_gene: TRBV23-1; abundance: .; CDR3aa: CASGSPRGFPEAFF; CDR3nt: TGCGCCAGCGGATCCCCGCGGGGGTTCCCTGAAGCTTTCTTT
j_gene: TRBJ2-7; d_gene: TRBD1; v_gene: TRBV5-6; abundance: .; CDR3aa: CASRRQGAKEQYF; CDR3nt: TGTGCCAGCAGAAGACAGGGGGCTAAGGAGCAGTACTTC
j_gene: TRBJ1-2; d_gene: TRBD1; v_gene: TRBV24-1; abundance: .; CDR3aa: CAIQNRGDYGYTF; CDR3nt: TGTGCCATCCAGAACAGGGGGGACTATGGCTACACCTTC
j_gene: TRBJ1-5; d_gene: .; v_gene: TRBV2; abundance: few; CDR3aa: CASKPQGGNQPQHF; CDR3nt: TGTGCCAGCAAGCCCCAGGGTGGCAATCAGCCCCAGCATTTT
j_gene: TRBJ1-4; d_gene: TRBD1; v_gene: TRBV7-9; abundance: .; CDR3aa: CASSERQGLNEKLFF; CDR3nt: TGTGCCAGCAGCGAGAGACAGGGGCTAAATGAAAAACTGTTTTTT
j_gene: TRBJ1-2; d_gene: .; v_gene: TRBV7-2; abundance: .; CDR3aa: CASSTYVVDYGYTF; CDR3nt: TGTGCCAGCAGCACATACGTTGTCGACTATGGCTACACCTTC
j_gene: TRBJ1-6; d_gene: TRBD1; v_gene: TRBV4-1; abundance: .; CDR3aa: CASSQKSGGGNSPLHF; CDR3nt: TGCGCCAGCAGCCAAAAGTCAGGGGGCGGAAATTCACCCCTCCACTTT
j_gene: TRBJ1-5; d_gene: .; v_gene: TRBV27; abundance: .; CDR3aa: CASSLWGGEDQPQHF; CDR3nt: TGTGCCAGCAGTTTATGGGGCGGGGAGGACCAGCCCCAGCATTTT
j_gene: TRBJ1-3; d_gene: .; v_gene: TRBV6-5; abundance: .; CDR3aa: CASSYSTAPGNTIYF; CDR3nt: TGTGCCAGCAGTTACTCGACAGCGCCCGGAAACACCATATATTTT
j_gene: TRBJ2-2; d_gene: TRBD1; v_gene: TRBV14; abundance: .; CDR3aa: CASSQNGAQTGGTGELFF; CDR3nt: TGTGCCAGCAGCCAAAACGGAGCCCAGACAGGGGGCACCGGGGAGCTGTTTTTT
j_gene: TRBJ2-2; d_gene: TRBD2; v_gene: TRBV27; abundance: .; CDR3aa: CASSPRSWTSGGTYTGELFF; CDR3nt: TGTGCCAGCAGTCCACGATCCTGGACTAGCGGGGGGACTTACACCGGGGAGCTGTTTTTT